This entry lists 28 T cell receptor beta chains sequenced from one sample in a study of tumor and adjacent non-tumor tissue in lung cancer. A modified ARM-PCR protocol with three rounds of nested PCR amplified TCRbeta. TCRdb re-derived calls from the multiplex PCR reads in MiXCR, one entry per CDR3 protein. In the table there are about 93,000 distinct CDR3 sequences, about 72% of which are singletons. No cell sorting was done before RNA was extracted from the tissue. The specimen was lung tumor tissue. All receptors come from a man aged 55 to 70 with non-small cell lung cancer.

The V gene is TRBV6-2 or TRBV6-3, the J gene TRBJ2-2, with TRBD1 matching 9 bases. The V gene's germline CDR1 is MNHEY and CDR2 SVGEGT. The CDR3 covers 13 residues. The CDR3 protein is CSSRRQGAGELFF. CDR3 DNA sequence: TGTAGCAGCAGACGACAGGGGGCCGGGGAGCTGTTTTTT.

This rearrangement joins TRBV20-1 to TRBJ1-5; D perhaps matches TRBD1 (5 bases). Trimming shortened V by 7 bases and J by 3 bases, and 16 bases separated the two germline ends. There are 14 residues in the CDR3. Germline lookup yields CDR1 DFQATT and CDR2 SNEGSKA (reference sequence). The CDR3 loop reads CSVMEGYANQPQHF. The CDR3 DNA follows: TGCAGTGTAATGGAGGGGTATGCCAATCAGCCCCAGCATTTT.

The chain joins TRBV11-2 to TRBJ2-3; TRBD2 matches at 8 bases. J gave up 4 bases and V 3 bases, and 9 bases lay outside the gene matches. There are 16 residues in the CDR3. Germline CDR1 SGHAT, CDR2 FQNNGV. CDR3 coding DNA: TGTGCCAGCAGCTTGGGCGGGAGGATCGGGGCAGATACGCAGTATTTT. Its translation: CASSLGGRIGADTQYF.

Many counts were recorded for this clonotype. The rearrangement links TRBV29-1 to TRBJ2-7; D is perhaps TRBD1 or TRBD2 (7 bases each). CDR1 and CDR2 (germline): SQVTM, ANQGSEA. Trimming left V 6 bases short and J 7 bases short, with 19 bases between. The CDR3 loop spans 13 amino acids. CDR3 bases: TGCAGCGTGAAGAAAGGGACAGCGGGGGAGCAGTACTTC. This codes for CSVKKGTAGEQYF.

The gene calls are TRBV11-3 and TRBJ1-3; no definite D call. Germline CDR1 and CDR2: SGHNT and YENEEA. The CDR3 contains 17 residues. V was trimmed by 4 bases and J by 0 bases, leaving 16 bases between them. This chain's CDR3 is CASSSPGNRRSGNTIYF. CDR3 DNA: TGTGCCAGCAGCTCTCCGGGGAATAGACGCTCTGGAAACACCATATATTTT.

The DNA of the CDR3 is TGTGCCAGCCGTAGCCTAGCGGATACAGATACGCAGTATTTT. Translating gives CASRSLADTDTQYF. The V and J genes are TRBV5-4 and TRBJ2-3; 7 bases are a match to TRBD2. Germline V gene data show CDR1 as SGHNT and CDR2 as YYREEE (reference sequence). The V and J ends lost 7 bases and 3 bases, in that order; junction bases with no gene match: 8. The CDR3 is 14 residues long.

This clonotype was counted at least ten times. The CDR3 sequence is CAWSGLAGAYEQYF. CDR3 bases: TGTGCCTGGAGTGGACTAGCGGGGGCCTACGAGCAGTACTTC. The genes are TRBV30 and TRBJ2-7; TRBD2 agrees at 12 bases. Germline V gene lookup returns CDR1 GTSNPN and CDR2 SVGIG (reference sequence). After removal of 1 base from V and 2 bases from J, the junction contained 0 bases not matched to a gene. This CDR3 comprises 14 residues.

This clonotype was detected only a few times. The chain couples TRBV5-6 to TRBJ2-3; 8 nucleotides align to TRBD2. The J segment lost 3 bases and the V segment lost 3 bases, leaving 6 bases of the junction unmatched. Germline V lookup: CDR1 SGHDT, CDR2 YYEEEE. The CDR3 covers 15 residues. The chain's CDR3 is CASSSEVAGTDTQYF. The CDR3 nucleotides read TGTGCCAGCAGCTCGGAAGTAGCGGGAACAGATACGCAGTATTTT.

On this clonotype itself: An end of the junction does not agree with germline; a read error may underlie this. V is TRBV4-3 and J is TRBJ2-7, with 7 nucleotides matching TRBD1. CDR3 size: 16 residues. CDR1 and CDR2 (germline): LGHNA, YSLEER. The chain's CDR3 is CANSQDLAGGSYEQYF. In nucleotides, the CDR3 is TGCGCCAACAGCCAAGATCTTGCAGGGGGATCGTACGAGCAGTACTTC.

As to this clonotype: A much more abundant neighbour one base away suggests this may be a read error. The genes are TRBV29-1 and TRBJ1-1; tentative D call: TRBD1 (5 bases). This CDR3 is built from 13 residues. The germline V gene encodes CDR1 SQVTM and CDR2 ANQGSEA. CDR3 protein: CSVIIPTDPGALF. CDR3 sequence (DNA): TGCAGCGTTATCATCCCAACCGACCCCGGGGCTCTCTTT.

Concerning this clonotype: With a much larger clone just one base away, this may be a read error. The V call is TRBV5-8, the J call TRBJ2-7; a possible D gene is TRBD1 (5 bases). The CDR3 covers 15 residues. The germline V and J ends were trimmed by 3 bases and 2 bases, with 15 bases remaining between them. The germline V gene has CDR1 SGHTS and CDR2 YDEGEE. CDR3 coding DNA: TGTGCCAGCAGCTCCCGCCTGGACATTGCCTACGAGCAGTACTTC. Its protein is CASSSRLDIAYEQYF.

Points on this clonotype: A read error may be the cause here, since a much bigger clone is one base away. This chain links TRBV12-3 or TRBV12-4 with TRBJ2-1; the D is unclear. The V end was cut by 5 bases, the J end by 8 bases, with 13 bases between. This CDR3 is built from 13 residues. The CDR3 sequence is CASSRGRYHEQFF. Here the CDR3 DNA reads TGTGCCAGCAGTCGCGGTCGATACCATGAGCAGTTCTTC.

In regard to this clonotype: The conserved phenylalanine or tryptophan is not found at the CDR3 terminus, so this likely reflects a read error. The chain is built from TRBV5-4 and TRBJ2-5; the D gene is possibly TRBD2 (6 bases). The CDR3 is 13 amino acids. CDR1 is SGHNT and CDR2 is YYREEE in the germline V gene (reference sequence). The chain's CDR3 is CASSLGGKETQYL. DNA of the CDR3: TGTGCCAGCAGCTTAGGCGGGAAAGAGACACAGTACCTC.

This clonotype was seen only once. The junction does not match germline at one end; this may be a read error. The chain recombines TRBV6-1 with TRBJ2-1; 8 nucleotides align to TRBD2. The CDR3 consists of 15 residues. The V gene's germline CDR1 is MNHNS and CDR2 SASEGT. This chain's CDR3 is CVSNEAAGAYNEQFF. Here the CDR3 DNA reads TGTGTCAGCAATGAGGCAGCGGGGGCCTACAATGAGCAGTTTTTC.

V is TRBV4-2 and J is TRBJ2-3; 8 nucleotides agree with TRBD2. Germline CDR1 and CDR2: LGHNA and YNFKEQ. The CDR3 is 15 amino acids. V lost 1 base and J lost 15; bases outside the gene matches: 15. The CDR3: CASSQAVAGTVTHYF. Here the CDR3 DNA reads TGTGCCAGCAGCCAAGCTGTAGCGGGGACGGTGACACACTATTTT.

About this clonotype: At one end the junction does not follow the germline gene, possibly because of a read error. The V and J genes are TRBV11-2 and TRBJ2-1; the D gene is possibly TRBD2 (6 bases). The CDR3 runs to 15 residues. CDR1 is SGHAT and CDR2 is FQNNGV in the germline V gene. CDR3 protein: CVSSPHRGMWDKQFF. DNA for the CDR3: TGTGTCAGCAGCCCGCACCGGGGGATGTGGGATAAGCAGTTCTTC.

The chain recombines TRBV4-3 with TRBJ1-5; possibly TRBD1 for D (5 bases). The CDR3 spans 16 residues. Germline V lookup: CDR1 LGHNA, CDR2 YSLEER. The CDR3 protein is CGGSQDWGGWVMPQHF. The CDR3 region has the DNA TGCGGCGGCAGCCAAGATTGGGGGGGGTGGGTGATGCCCCAGCATTTT.

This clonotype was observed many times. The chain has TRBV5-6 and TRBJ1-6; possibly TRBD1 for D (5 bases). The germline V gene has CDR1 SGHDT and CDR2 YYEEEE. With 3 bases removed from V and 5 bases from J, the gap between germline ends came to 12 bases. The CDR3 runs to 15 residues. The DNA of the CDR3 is TGTGCCAGCAGCTCGGGGGACGGAGATAATTCACCCCTCCACTTT. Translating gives CASSSGDGDNSPLHF.

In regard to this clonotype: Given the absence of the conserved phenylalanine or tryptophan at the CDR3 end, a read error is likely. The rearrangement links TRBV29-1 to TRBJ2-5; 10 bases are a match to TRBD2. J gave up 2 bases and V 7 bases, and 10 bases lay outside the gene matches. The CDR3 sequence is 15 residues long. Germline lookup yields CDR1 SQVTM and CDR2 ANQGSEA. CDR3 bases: TGCAGCGATGGTGTAGCGGGAGGCCGACAAGAGACCCAGTACATC. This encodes CSDGVAGGRQETQYI.

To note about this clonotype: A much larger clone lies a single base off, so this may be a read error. The CDR3: CTSSLITSWDEQFF. The CDR3 coding sequence is TGTACCAGCAGCTTAATTACTAGCTGGGATGAGCAGTTCTTC. J is TRBJ2-1 and V is TRBV5-6, with TRBD2 as a possible D gene (6 bases). In germline, CDR1 is SGHDT, CDR2 YYEEEE. This CDR3 has 14 amino acids. The full variable domain, in which reference TRBV5-6 and TRBJ2-1 provide the parts outside the CDR3, is DAGVTQSPTHLIKTRGQQVTLRCSPKSGHDTVSWYQQALGQGPQFIFQYYEEEERQRGNFPDRFSGHQFPNYSSELNVNALLLGDSALYLCTSSLITSWDEQFFGPGTRLTVL.

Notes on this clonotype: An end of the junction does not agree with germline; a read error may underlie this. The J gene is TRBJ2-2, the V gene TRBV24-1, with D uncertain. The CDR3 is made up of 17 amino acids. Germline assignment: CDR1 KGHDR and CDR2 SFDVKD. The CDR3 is CPTSDTKIQANTGELFF. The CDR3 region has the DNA TGTCCCACCAGTGATACAAAAATCCAGGCGAACACCGGGGAGCTGTTTTTT.

The CDR3: CASDLRGTSRKNEQFF. For the CDR3, the DNA is TGTGCCAGCGACCTCAGGGGGACTAGCAGGAAAAATGAGCAGTTCTTC. V gene TRBV11-1 combines with J gene TRBJ2-1; 9 bases are shared with TRBD2. The CDR3 contains 16 residues. With V trimmed by 8 bases and J by 7 bases, 15 bases remained unmatched. Per germline, CDR1 SGHAT and CDR2 FQDESV (reference sequence).

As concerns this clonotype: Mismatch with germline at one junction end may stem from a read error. In nucleotides, the CDR3 is TGTGCCAGCAGTGAGTGGGCGGTCCGTAGCATAGATACGCGGTATTTT. As protein: CASSEWAVRSIDTRYF. V is TRBV12-3 or TRBV12-4 and J is TRBJ2-3; no clear D gene. The CDR3 loop spans 16 amino acids.

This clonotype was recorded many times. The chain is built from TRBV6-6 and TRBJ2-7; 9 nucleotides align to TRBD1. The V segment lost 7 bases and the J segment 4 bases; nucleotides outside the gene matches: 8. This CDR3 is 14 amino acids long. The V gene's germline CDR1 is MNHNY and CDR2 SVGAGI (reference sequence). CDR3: CASKMGQGLYEQYF. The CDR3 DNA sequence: TGTGCCAGCAAAATGGGACAGGGACTATACGAGCAGTACTTC.

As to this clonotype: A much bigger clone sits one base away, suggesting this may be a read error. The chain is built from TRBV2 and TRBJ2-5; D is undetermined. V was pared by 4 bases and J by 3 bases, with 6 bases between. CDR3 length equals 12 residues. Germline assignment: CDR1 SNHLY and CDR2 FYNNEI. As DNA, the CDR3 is TGTGCCAGCAGTGGGGGAAAAGAGACCCAGTACTTC. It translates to CASSGGKETQYF.

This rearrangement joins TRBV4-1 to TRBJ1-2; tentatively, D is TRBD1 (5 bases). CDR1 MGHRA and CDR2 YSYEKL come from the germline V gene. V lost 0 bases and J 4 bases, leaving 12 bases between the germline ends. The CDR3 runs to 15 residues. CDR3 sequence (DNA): TGCGCCAGCAGCCAAGACCCCGGGACCTCCTATGGCTACACCTTC. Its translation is CASSQDPGTSYGYTF.

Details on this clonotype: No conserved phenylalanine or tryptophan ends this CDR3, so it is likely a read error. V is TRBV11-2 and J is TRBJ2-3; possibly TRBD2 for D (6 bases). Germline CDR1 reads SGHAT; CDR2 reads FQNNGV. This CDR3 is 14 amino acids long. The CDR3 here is CTSSHRTSTATQYS. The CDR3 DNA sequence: TGTACTAGCAGCCACCGGACCTCTACGGCTACACAGTATTCT.

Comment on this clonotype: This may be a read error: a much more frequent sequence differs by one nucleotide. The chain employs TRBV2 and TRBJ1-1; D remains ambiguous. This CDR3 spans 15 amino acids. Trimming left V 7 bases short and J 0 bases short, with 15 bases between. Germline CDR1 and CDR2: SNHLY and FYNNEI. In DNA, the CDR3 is TGTGCCAGCATAGCAATTGACACGATGAACACTGAAGCTTTCTTT. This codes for CASIAIDTMNTEAFF. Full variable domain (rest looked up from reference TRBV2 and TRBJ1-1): EPEVTQTPSHQVTQMGQEVILRCVPISNHLYFYWYRQILGQKVEFLVSFYNNEISEKSEIFDDQFSVERPDGSNFTLKIRSTKLEDSAMYFCASIAIDTMNTEAFFGQGTRLTVV.